By sample share, the clone carrying this T cell receptor (beta chain) is medium-sized. Its specificity is unknown. CD4+ T cells that had been cultured provided DNA sequenced with the Oncomine TCR Beta short-read assay. Researchers extracted genomic DNA from CD4+ T cells that had been cultured. One entry per CDR3 protein results from TCRdb running MiXCR on the PCR reads. The sample carries about 9,500 distinct CDR3 sequences, 28% recorded once. This specimen comes from a study of vaccination and CD4 T cells after COVID-19. Study-level findings and limits: In median terms, SARS-CoV-2-reactive clonotypes went from about 20 to 38, a nonsignificant rise.

Germline values: CDR1 MNHNS, CDR2 SASEGT. The CDR3 runs 15 residues. Trimming removed 7 bases at V and 6 bases at J, with 16 bases between. As for treatment: approximately 11-day PBMC culture with coronavirus spike peptide pools or control peptides (ViraFEST assay). Gathering of the CD4+ T cells, from the unexposed donor, took place before the COVID-19 pandemic (2011-2018). Half the medium was replaced with fresh IL-2 medium on days 3 and 7. Four cold-coronavirus spikes and SARS-CoV-2 S/N were the probes applied, cells permitting, to CD4+ T cells from unexposed donors. The material sequenced was CD4+ T cells from blood, cultured in vitro. J is TRBJ1-6 and V is TRBV6-1, with D possibly being TRBD1 (5 bases). This receptor was identified in a human donor in good health. In DNA, the CDR3 is TGTGCCAGCAAAAACCGGGACGGCTTTAATTCACCCCTCCACTTT. This encodes CASKNRDGFNSPLHF.